This T cell receptor beta chain was profiled in a study of cytomegalovirus exposure and HLA in healthy donors. Study details: One earlier analysis, a look at 150 million to 200 million T cells, found 100 million to 130 million unique TCR beta sequences. Overall study findings and caveats: The classifier was said to identify cytomegalovirus status with high specificity and sensitivity. Sequencing likely produced, as an artifact, a cluster of highly shared sequence variants.

This clone showed up just a few times. As yet, its antigen is unknown. PCR employed 60 Vbeta and 13 Jbeta primers. Profiling relied on immunoSEQ multiplex PCR, and the TCRdb table lists in-frame clones only, not all of them. Of around 230,000 clones listed, more than 75% are singletons. V gave up 4 bases and J gave up 4 bases, with 15 bases separating them. Per the germline V gene, CDR1 is LGHNA and CDR2 is YNFKEQ. The CDR3 runs 15 residues. The sequence was collected from a man aged 40-49 years in good health and CMV-seropositive. The source material was PBMCs. V usage is TRBV4-2 and J usage is TRBJ2-3; D not certain. The CDR3 sequence is CASSPLRFDADTQYF. The CDR3 DNA is TGTGCCAGCAGCCCTCTCCGGTTCGATGCAGATACGCAGTATTTT.